The rows below give T cell receptor beta chains drawn from one sample of a study of blood T cell repertoires in COVID-19. TCRdb's table, derived via immunoSEQ multiplex PCR, lists solely in-frame clones and lacks some. The sample yields fewer than 350,000 clones, under 90% seen once. The sample consisted of peripheral blood. These receptors all stem from an older woman with active or convalescent COVID-19. Each CDR3 is given with its conserved first and last residue. Rows may omit the clone size; those that give it use once, few, many or a size class.

cdr3_aa j_call v_call clone_size
CASSFGQGRWDNLFF TRBJ1-4 TRBV7-2 -
CASSPSFLGDGGKEKLFF TRBJ1-4 TRBV18 -
CASSLTASQPQHF TRBJ1-5 TRBV12-3/TRBV12-4 -
CASSERGQGQPQHF TRBJ1-5 TRBV6-5 -
CASSLRDTQYF TRBJ2-3 TRBV7-6 -
CASSWTRETQYF TRBJ2-5 TRBV12-3/TRBV12-4 -
CASSPQGFGGGYTF TRBJ1-2 TRBV3-1/TRBV3-2 -
CASSEPADTQYF TRBJ2-3 TRBV2 -
CASAPGLDTEAFF TRBJ1-1 TRBV4-1 few
CASSLFERETQYF TRBJ2-5 TRBV12-3/TRBV12-4 -
CASSNDRPTDTQYF TRBJ2-3 TRBV5-1 once
CASSQEGTSPSYEQYF TRBJ2-7 TRBV4-2 -
CASSVRGAHGYTF TRBJ1-2 TRBV9 -
CASSSGQAYNEQFF TRBJ2-1 TRBV11-3 -
CASSSGTGRTEAFF TRBJ1-1 TRBV5-1 -
CATSRDGGRSSGGYTF TRBJ1-2 TRBV15 -
CASRAGSDYGYTF TRBJ1-2 TRBV6-5 -
CASRGTETQGEQFF TRBJ2-1 TRBV5-1 once
CASTSEGGPAGELFF TRBJ2-2 TRBV3-1/TRBV3-2 -
CASSLIGQGALAYF TRBJ2-4 TRBV7-2 -
CASSSAGALSGNGYTF TRBJ1-2 TRBV27 -
CATSRYGTELNIQYF TRBJ2-4 TRBV15 -
CASSLVHRGETQYF TRBJ2-5 TRBV11-2 -
CASRADSNYGYTF TRBJ1-2 TRBV25-1 -
CASQTPYDTDTQYF TRBJ2-3 TRBV12-5 -
CASGLPFSGNTIYF TRBJ1-3 TRBV12-5 -
CASSEFPPGQGTDTQYF TRBJ2-3 TRBV6-1 -
CASSQSRAAGSFYEQYF TRBJ2-7 TRBV23-1 many
CASRGTGDEQYF TRBJ2-7 TRBV2 once
CASSDQGFGTEAFF TRBJ1-1 TRBV3-1/TRBV3-2 -
CASSPDSRNQPQHF TRBJ1-5 TRBV5-1 many
CASGRGDEQFF TRBJ2-1 TRBV2 -
CASSSRTALGWNTEAFF TRBJ1-1 TRBV14 -
CAFRTGGNQPQHF TRBJ1-5 TRBV30 -
CASSLIARNTIYF TRBJ1-3 TRBV12-3/TRBV12-4 -
CASSSPGSGYEKLFF TRBJ1-4 TRBV5-1 few
CASTRGGTDTQYF TRBJ2-3 TRBV19 -
CASIFRGQGGNYGYTF TRBJ1-2 TRBV6-4 -
CASSHAHGQGRNTIYF TRBJ1-3 TRBV4-3 once
CATSDLSGYGYTF TRBJ1-2 TRBV24-1 -
CASSRDYSNQPQHF TRBJ1-5 TRBV19 -
CASSLEGQGHTQYF TRBJ2-3 TRBV5-8 -
CASSFDRMYEQYF TRBJ2-7 TRBV7-9 -
CSVEDNLYEQYF TRBJ2-7 TRBV29-1 -
CASSLDTGVGLHF TRBJ1-6 TRBV5-1 -
CASSFDRGPSTDTQYF TRBJ2-3 TRBV5-1 -
CASSLEEQAGLRREQYF TRBJ2-7 TRBV7-9 once
CASRLTSGGQETQYF TRBJ2-5 TRBV5-4 -
CASRALGQTWGNTIYF TRBJ1-3 TRBV2 -
CAIRTGANSPLHF TRBJ1-6 TRBV12-3/TRBV12-4 few
CASSLFRGYEQYF TRBJ2-7 TRBV27 few
CASSSLAGSNTGELFF TRBJ2-2 TRBV7-6 -
CASSTQQGSYNEQFF TRBJ2-1 TRBV5-4 few